The source of this T cell receptor (beta chain) is a study of control samples from healthy donors and cancer patients. Sequencing used immunoSEQ multiplex PCR; TCRdb keeps in-frame clones, though not all of them. Here the sample spans about 180,000 clones, around nine tenths being singletons. Germline values: CDR1 LNHNV, CDR2 YYDKDF (reference sequence). V lost 8 bases, J lost 7 bases, and 9 bases lay in between. The CDR3 totals 10 residues. This rearrangement joins TRBV15 to TRBJ2-7, with D possibly called TRBD1 or TRBD2 (5 bases each). The sequence was obtained from a man aged 30 to 45 in good health. What was sequenced was blood. The CDR3 reads CATGGLEQYF. The CDR3 DNA follows: TGTGCCACCGGGGGTTTAGAGCAGTACTTC. Full variable domain (remainder filled in from reference TRBV15 and TRBJ2-7): DAMVIQNPRYQVTQFGKPVTLSCSQTLNHNVMYWYQQKSSQAPKLLFHYYDKDFNNEADTPDNFQSRRPNTSFCFLDIRSPGLGDTAMYLCATGGLEQYFGPGTRLTVT.